This passage covers 15 T cell receptor beta chains from one sample sequenced in a study of blood T cell repertoires in COVID-19. Here immunoSEQ multiplex PCR was the method, and the copy in TCRdb shows in-frame clones only, minus some. The sample contains some 120,000 clones, approximately 90% of which appear only once. Source material: peripheral blood. The receptors come from a human donor with active COVID-19. The donor label of this sample is uncertain.

This clone came up once. The CDR3 DNA reads as TGTGCCAGCAGTTCCCAAGGGGGCACACCTGAAGCTTTCTTT. Translating it yields CASSSQGGTPEAFF. This chain connects TRBV28 to TRBJ1-1; the match to TRBD1 covers 7 bases. This CDR3 is 14 amino acids long. Germline V lookup: CDR1 MDHEN, CDR2 SYDVKM. With 4 bases clipped from V and 6 bases from J, the junction kept 8 bases outside the gene matches.

For the CDR3, the DNA is TGTGCCAGCAGGCTAGCGGGGAACACCGGGGAGCTGTTTTTT. Translating it yields CASRLAGNTGELFF. The rearrangement uses TRBV11-2 and TRBJ2-2, with 8 positions matching TRBD2. The trim removed 6 bases at V and 1 base at J, leaving 1 base unmatched. This CDR3 has 14 amino acids. CDR1 is SGHAT and CDR2 is FQNNGV in the germline V gene.

J is TRBJ2-1 and V is TRBV9; 10 bases align to TRBD2. CDR3 length: 16 residues. J gave up 6 bases and V 0 bases, and 6 bases lay outside the gene matches. Germline lookup yields CDR1 SGDLS and CDR2 YYNGEE. This CDR3 is CASSVGSSGGTNEQFF. The DNA of the CDR3 is TGTGCCAGCAGCGTAGGGTCTAGCGGGGGTACCAATGAGCAGTTCTTC.

This rearrangement joins TRBV12-3 or TRBV12-4 to TRBJ1-4; 7 bases are shared with TRBD1. CDR3 size: 13 residues. Germline trimming cut 6 bases from V and 6 bases from J; bases unmatched to any gene: 4. This CDR3 reads CASSRDSYEKLFF. The CDR3 region has the DNA TGTGCCAGCAGCAGGGACAGTTATGAAAAACTGTTTTTT.

There are a few counts of this clone. This chain links TRBV5-4 with TRBJ2-1; 10 bases line up with TRBD2. V shed 0 bases, J shed 4 bases, and the junction held 7 bases outside the gene matches. This CDR3 has 17 residues. Germline loops: CDR1 SGHNT, CDR2 YYREEE (reference sequence). The CDR3 loop is CASSLGAWTSGYNEQFF. The CDR3 bases are TGTGCCAGCAGCTTGGGTGCTTGGACTAGCGGTTACAATGAGCAGTTCTTC.

V is TRBV7-9 and J is TRBJ1-1; D is unclear. Trimming stripped 4 bases from V and 0 bases from J, with 6 bases between. This CDR3 is built from 13 residues. Germline V gene data show CDR1 as SEHNR and CDR2 as FQNEAQ (reference sequence). CDR3 DNA: TGTGCCAGCAGCTCGGTGATGAACACTGAAGCTTTCTTT. This codes for CASSSVMNTEAFF. The complete variable domain, with remaining parts taken from reference TRBV7-9 and TRBJ1-1, reads DTGVSQNPRHKITKRGQNVTFRCDPISEHNRLYWYRQTLGQGPEFLTYFQNEAQLEKSRLLSDRFSAERPKGSFSTLEIQRTEQGDSAMYLCASSSVMNTEAFFGQGTRLTVV.

The chain recombines TRBV6-5 with TRBJ1-5; the match to TRBD1 covers 7 bases. This CDR3 has 14 amino acids. Losses at the gene ends were 6 bases for V and 4 bases for J; bases not matched to a gene: 6. CDR1 MNHEY and CDR2 SVGAGI come from the germline V gene. The CDR3 coding sequence is TGTGCCAGCAGCCCGGGGACAGCGAATCAGCCCCAGCATTTT. It specifies CASSPGTANQPQHF.

The rearrangement joins TRBV6-5 to TRBJ1-6; D uncertain. Trimming took 6 bases from V and 15 from J, leaving 18 bases between them. In germline, CDR1 is MNHEY, CDR2 SVGAGI. CDR3 size: 13 residues. The CDR3: CASRSGGGKGLHF. As DNA, the CDR3 is TGTGCCAGCAGGTCAGGAGGAGGGAAGGGCCTCCACTTT.

This chain connects TRBV3-1 (or the pseudogene TRBV3-2) to TRBJ1-2, with D possibly matching TRBD1 (6 bases). The CDR3 is 15 amino acids. Trimming cost V 5 bases and J 8 bases, with 21 bases left between them. Germline CDR1 and CDR2: LGHDT and YNNKEL (reference sequence). This CDR3 reads CASSNTGTPEKGYTF. The CDR3 nucleotides are TGTGCCAGCAGCAACACCGGGACACCTGAAAAAGGCTACACCTTC.

The rearrangement joins TRBV7-2 to TRBJ2-7; no clear D gene. Germline CDR1 reads SGHTA; CDR2 reads FQGNSA. The CDR3 consists of 13 residues. V lost 1 base and J lost 7, with 11 bases in between. CDR3 nucleotide sequence: TGTGCCAGCAGCTTAGTCACTACGGGTGAGCAGTACTTC. Protein product: CASSLVTTGEQYF.

The chain links TRBV4-1 to TRBJ1-1; the match to TRBD1 covers 9 bases. After removal of 3 bases from V and 4 bases from J, the junction contained 3 bases not matched to a gene. Germline V CDR1 and CDR2: MGHRA, YSYEKL. The CDR3 is 14 residues long. For the CDR3, the DNA is TGCGCCAGCAGCCAGGGGACAGGGACCACTGAAGCTTTCTTT. Its translation is CASSQGTGTTEAFF.

The chain joins TRBV6-5 to TRBJ2-7, with TRBD2 identical over 9 bases. CDR3 length: 15 residues. CDR1 MNHEY and CDR2 SVGAGI come from the germline V gene. V gave up 4 bases and J gave up 2 bases; unmatched junction bases: 6. CDR3: CASSSLLAGAYEQYF. The CDR3 coding sequence is TGTGCCAGCAGTTCCCTGTTAGCGGGGGCCTACGAGCAGTACTTC.

About this clone: Germline and junction disagree at one end, which may indicate a read error. The rearrangement uses TRBV2 and TRBJ2-1; 11 positions agree with TRBD2. This CDR3 is 14 amino acids long. The germline V gene has CDR1 SNHLY and CDR2 FYNNEI. CDR3 in DNA: TGTGCCAGCAGTGTAGGTAGCGGGGGGGGTTTTAGGATCTTC. This gives the protein CASSVGSGGGFRIF.

The gene calls are TRBV6-2 or TRBV6-3 and TRBJ1-5; D is possibly TRBD1 (5 bases). Germline V CDR1 and CDR2: MNHEY, SVGEGT. V lost 0 bases, J lost 2 bases, and 14 bases lay in between. The CDR3 has 17 amino acids. The CDR3: CASSYSMQGGGNQPQHF. CDR3 DNA: TGTGCCAGCAGTTACTCGATGCAGGGTGGAGGCAATCAGCCCCAGCATTTT.

The chain couples TRBV4-1 to TRBJ2-7; TRBD2 agrees at 12 bases. Germline assignment: CDR1 MGHRA and CDR2 YSYEKL. CDR3 size: 15 residues. The V and J ends lost 3 bases and 1 base, in that order; junction bases with no gene match: 1. In DNA, the CDR3 is TGCGCCAGCAGCCAGACTAGCGGGGGTTCCTACGAGCAGTACTTC. Translated: CASSQTSGGSYEQYF.